The text below deals with one TCR beta chain. Its target is unknown. Sequencing was performed with immunoSEQ multiplex PCR; in TCRdb, only in-frame clones are kept and a portion is missing. This table has fewer than 6,500 clones, about 62% appearing once. These data belong to a study of CD8 T cell repertoires and HIV-1 epitope variants. The sample taken for sequencing was cultured CD8+ T cells derived from PBMCs. The clonotype was recovered from a male donor with HIV.

Here the CDR3 reads CASSSGQRIFAYEQYF. The CDR3 DNA reads as TGTGCCAGCAGTTCGGGACAACGCATATTTGCCTACGAGCAGTACTTC. The chain uses TRBV27 and TRBJ2-7; maybe TRBD1 (6 bases). V lost 4 bases, J lost 2 bases, and 18 bases lay in between. Germline V gene data show CDR1 as MNHEY and CDR2 as SMNVEV (reference sequence). The CDR3 extends over 16 amino acids.